This T cell receptor beta chain was captured in a study of shared clonotypes between healthy human individuals. CDR1 MGHRA and CDR2 YSYEKL come from the germline V gene. CDR3 length: 17 amino acids. Trimming cost V 5 bases and J 0 bases, with 16 bases left between them. Only in-frame clones appear in the TCRdb table, and some are missing; sequencing was by immunoSEQ multiplex PCR. In the table there are about 960,000 clones, 60% to 85% of which are singletons. General study findings and limits: Of the naive CD4 clonotypes, about 5% were shared across a few donors.

Points on this clone: Its antigen remains unidentified.

This chain joins TRBV4-1 and TRBJ1-4, with D unclear. Sequences were obtained from memory CD4+ T cells sorted from blood. Noted subset: CD45RA-negative fraction. The clonotype comes from a man between 18 and 35 years old in good health. The CDR3: CASSLTGAGTTNEKLFF. The CDR3 bases are TGCGCCAGCAGCTTGACGGGCGCGGGCACAACTAATGAAAAACTGTTTTTT.